These 12 T cell receptor beta chains originate from one sample sequenced in a study of blood T cell repertoires in COVID-19. Profiled with immunoSEQ multiplex PCR; TCRdb holds only in-frame clones, not every one. The top ten clones hold about 7.8% of a sample with 200,000 to 250,000 clones, about 80% of them seen once. The specimen was peripheral blood. These receptors were obtained from a woman at least 80 years old with COVID-19, enrolled during active disease.

This clone was picked up a small number of times. Other nucleotide sequences from this sample produce the same CDR3. The chain is built from TRBV4-1 and TRBJ2-7; no clear D gene. Germline assignment: CDR1 MGHRA and CDR2 YSYEKL. Trimming stripped 1 base from V and 0 bases from J, with 4 bases between. The CDR3 is 13 amino acids. The CDR3 DNA reads as TGCGCCAGCAGCCAAGGCAGCTCCTACGAGCAGTACTTC. Translation: CASSQGSSYEQYF.

V is TRBV7-8 and J is TRBJ2-7, with TRBD1 identical over 8 bases. V lost 5 bases to trimming and J lost 2 bases; unmatched junction nucleotides: 5. Germline CDR1 reads SGHVS; CDR2 reads FQNEAQ. CDR3 length: 14 residues. CDR3 sequence reads: CASSLVTGAYEQYF. As DNA, the CDR3 is TGTGCCAGCAGCCTTGTGACAGGGGCCTACGAGCAGTACTTC.

The gene calls are TRBV5-1 and TRBJ2-2, with D possibly being TRBD2 (6 bases). Germline values: CDR1 SGHRS, CDR2 YFSETQ. The CDR3 sequence is 16 residues long. The germline V and J ends were trimmed by 7 bases and 11 bases, with 27 bases remaining between them. CDR3 DNA sequence: TGCGCCAGCTACCGACCGGGACTGGCCCCTGGGGGAGAGCTGTTTTTT. Protein product: CASYRPGLAPGGELFF.

This chain connects TRBV7-9 to TRBJ2-2, with D possibly being TRBD2 (5 bases). Germline V lookup: CDR1 SEHNR, CDR2 FQNEAQ (reference sequence). There are 14 residues in the CDR3. V was cut by 5 bases and J by 1 base, with 8 bases left in between. CDR3 nucleotide sequence: TGTGCCAGCAGCCAACGGGGGAACACCGGGGAGCTGTTTTTT. Residues: CASSQRGNTGELFF.

This CDR3 is CASSTRGEKLFF. The CDR3 nucleotides are TGTGCCAGTAGTACGAGAGGCGAAAAACTGTTTTTT. V gene TRBV19 combines with J gene TRBJ1-4, with no clear D. V was trimmed by 4 bases and J by 8 bases, leaving 8 bases between them. The CDR3 is 12 residues long. Germline lookup yields CDR1 LNHDA and CDR2 SQIVND (reference sequence).

This clone occurred a few times. The CDR3 DNA follows: TGTGCCAGCAGCTTGGAAGGGCCAGGGGTTCGAAAACTGTTTTTT. Translation gives CASSLEGPGVRKLFF. The chain joins TRBV5-6 to TRBJ1-4, with D tentatively TRBD1 (6 bases). CDR1 and CDR2 from the germline V gene are SGHDT and YYEEEE. This CDR3 region has 15 residues. V was trimmed by 0 bases and J by 10 bases, leaving 16 bases between them.

This clone was counted between two and nine times. The chain uses TRBV6-2 or TRBV6-3 and TRBJ2-3; 9 nucleotides line up with TRBD2. The CDR3 totals 15 residues. V was clipped by 7 bases and J by 4 bases; unmatched bases: 9. Per germline, CDR1 MNHEY and CDR2 SVGEGT. CDR3 DNA sequence: TGTGCCAGCAACCCCCCGCGGGGGGGAGCAGATACGCAGTATTTT. This translates into CASNPPRGGADTQYF.

The chain recombines TRBV12-3 or TRBV12-4 with TRBJ2-3, with D maybe TRBD1 (6 bases). CDR3 size: 13 residues. Trimming cost V 6 bases and J 8 bases, with 15 bases left between them. CDR3 residues: CASRGQGSGTQYF. CDR3 coding DNA: TGTGCCAGCAGGGGCCAGGGGTCGGGTACGCAGTATTTT.

A single count supports this clone. This rearrangement joins TRBV2 to TRBJ2-2; 7 nucleotides line up with TRBD1. This CDR3 has 13 residues. The trim removed 3 bases at V and 7 bases at J, leaving 2 bases unmatched. The germline CDR1 and CDR2 sequences are SNHLY and FYNNEI. CDR3 loop: CASSETGYGELFF. As DNA, the CDR3 is TGTGCCAGCAGTGAGACAGGGTACGGGGAGCTGTTTTTT.

The gene calls are TRBV9 and TRBJ1-6; D gene uncertain. The CDR3 length is 17 residues. V was cut by 0 bases and J by 0 bases, with 10 bases left in between. Per the germline V gene, CDR1 is SGDLS and CDR2 is YYNGEE. CDR3 DNA sequence: TGTGCCAGCAGCGTAGCATCGCTCAGCTCCTATAATTCACCCCTCCACTTT. Translating it yields CASSVASLSSYNSPLHF.

This clone showed up just a few times. CDR3 sequence reads: CATMRQGDTQYF. Here the CDR3 DNA reads TGTGCCACAATGAGACAGGGAGATACGCAGTATTTT. The rearrangement links TRBV2 to TRBJ2-3; 7 positions match TRBD1. The CDR3 length is 12 residues. The germline V gene has CDR1 SNHLY and CDR2 FYNNEI. J gave up 5 bases and V 10 bases, and 6 bases lay outside the gene matches.

In the case of this clone: As the CDR3 is not closed by the conserved phenylalanine or tryptophan, this likely results from a read error. The chain recombines TRBV6-6 with TRBJ1-2; D call uncertain. V lost 5 bases, J lost 3 bases, and 7 bases lay in between. Looked up from germline, CDR1 is MNHNY and CDR2 is SVGAGI (reference sequence). The CDR3 length is 12 residues. The CDR3 coding sequence is TGTGCCAGCAGTAAGTCGGACTATGGCTACACCTCC. Translated, it gives CASSKSDYGYTS.